This T cell receptor beta chain emerged from a study of T cells in Graves' hyperthyroidism and ophthalmopathy. Whole-study findings and limits: Stable hyperthyroidism and ophthalmopathy were separated using 13 V-J signatures. Among thyroid clonotypes expanded above 0.001, most also appeared in blood.

Remarks on this clonotype: The target antigen is unknown.

CDR3 size: 21 residues. V gave up 0 bases and J gave up 9 bases, with 34 bases separating them. Germline CDR1 SGHRS, CDR2 YFSETQ. Patients aged 18 to 65 had newly diagnosed hyperthyroidism that had lasted under 2 months. Approximately 10 ml of fresh peripheral blood supplied the PBMCs. TCR beta CDR3 regions were amplified from RNA transcripts. Carried out on the TCR CDR3, a first-round RT-PCR used the HTBI primer set. Via MiXCR, TCRdb re-called the multiplex PCR reads, giving one row per CDR3 protein. The sample yields 350,000 or so distinct CDR3 sequences, 17% seen once. This TCR was sampled from a woman under 40 with Graves' hyperthyroidism that later progressed to Graves' ophthalmopathy. The chain is built from TRBV5-1 and TRBJ2-1, with D maybe TRBD2 (7 bases). Sequenced material: blood. The CDR3 spells CASSLGPGRTSWCKGVCEQFF. The CDR3 nucleotides are TGCGCCAGCAGCTTGGGGCCGGGTAGGACTAGTTGGTGCAAGGGGGTTTGTGAGCAGTTCTTC.